The T cell receptor (beta chain) described here comes from a study of T-cell reconstitution after alpha-beta-depleted transplantation in children. Study-wide results and limits: Some patients owed their high day-60 TCRbeta diversity to surviving recipient T cells and thymic progenitors.

Preparation of the TCRbeta library used unique molecular identifiers. TCRdb re-derived calls from the PCR reads in MiXCR, one entry per CDR3 protein. The data show 200,000 or so distinct CDR3 sequences, roughly 7% seen once. The table lists this clonotype with many counts. The antigen is undetermined. Germline V gives CDR1 SGHAT, CDR2 FQNNGV. V trimming: 5 bases; J trimming: 2 bases; junction bases outside the gene matches: 12. This CDR3 has 16 amino acids. The sample in question was PBMCs, obtained before TCRalphabeta/CD19-depleted stem cell transplant. The sequence was collected from a boy younger than 10 with acute lymphoblastic leukemia, due to receive a stem cell transplant. The chain recombines TRBV11-2 with TRBJ2-7; the match to TRBD1 covers 7 bases. The CDR3 DNA is TGTGCCAGCAGCCTACAGACCGGGACAGTCACCTACGAGCAGTACTTC. This gives the protein CASSLQTGTVTYEQYF.